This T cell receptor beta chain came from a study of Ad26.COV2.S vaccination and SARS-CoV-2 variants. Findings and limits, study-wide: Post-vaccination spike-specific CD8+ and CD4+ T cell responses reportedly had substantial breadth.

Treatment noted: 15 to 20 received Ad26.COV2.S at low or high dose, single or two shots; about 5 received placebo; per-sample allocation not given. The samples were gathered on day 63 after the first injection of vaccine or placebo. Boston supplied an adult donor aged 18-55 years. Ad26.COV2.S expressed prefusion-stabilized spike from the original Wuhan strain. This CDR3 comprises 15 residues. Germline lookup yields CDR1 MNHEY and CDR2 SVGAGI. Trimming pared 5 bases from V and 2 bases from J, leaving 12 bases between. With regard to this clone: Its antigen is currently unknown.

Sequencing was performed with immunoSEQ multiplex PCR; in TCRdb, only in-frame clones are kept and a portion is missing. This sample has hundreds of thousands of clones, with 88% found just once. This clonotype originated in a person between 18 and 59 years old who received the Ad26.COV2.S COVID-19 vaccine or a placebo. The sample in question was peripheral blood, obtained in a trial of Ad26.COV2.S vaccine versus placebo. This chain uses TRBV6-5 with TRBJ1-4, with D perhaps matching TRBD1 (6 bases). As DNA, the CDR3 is TGTGCCAGCAGTCTAATTCAGGGGACTAATGAAAAACTGTTTTTT. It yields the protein CASSLIQGTNEKLFF.